This T cell receptor (beta chain) was profiled in a study of patients and donors after allogeneic stem cell transplantation. TCRdb itself ran the RT-PCR reads through MiXCR, one entry per CDR3 protein. Here the sample spans 400,000 to 500,000 distinct CDR3 sequences, around 16% being singletons. CDR1 and CDR2 (germline): SGHDN, FVKESK. The CDR3 extends over 15 amino acids. The V end lost 2 bases, the J end lost 4 bases, and 15 bases lay between the germline ends. The V and J genes are TRBV14 and TRBJ2-7; D may be TRBD1 (6 bases). Sequencing was performed on blood, either unsorted or a sorted T cell fraction (not recorded which). The clonotype was recovered from a human donor who was either an allogeneic HSCT recipient or a stem cell or donor lymphocyte infusion donor (not recorded which). It is not recorded whose cells these are; they may come from a transplant donor. Written as DNA, the CDR3 is TGTGCCAGCAGCCAACTACAGGAACAGGGATACGAGCAGTACTTC. The encoded protein is CASSQLQEQGYEQYF.